These 32 T cell receptor beta chains came from one sample sequenced in a study of shared T cell receptors in the human thymus. TCRdb keeps only in-frame clones here, not all; method: immunoSEQ multiplex PCR. The sample holds about 660,000 clones, around 89% seen once. The same data also went into a second study, on human thymus T cells.

Material: thymocytes. Every receptor here comes from a boy under three years old with a congenital heart defect.

The rearrangement joins TRBV29-1 to TRBJ2-1, with 7 bases matching TRBD2. Germline lookup yields CDR1 SQVTM and CDR2 ANQGSEA. The V segment lost 6 bases and the J segment 7 bases; nucleotides outside the gene matches: 15. This CDR3 has 15 residues. As DNA, the CDR3 is TGCAGCGTGGGACCACCGGGACTAAGGTTGAATGAGCAGTTCTTC. Amino acid sequence: CSVGPPGLRLNEQFF.

The V and J genes are TRBV28 and TRBJ2-7, with 12 positions matching TRBD1. This CDR3 is built from 15 residues. CDR1 is MDHEN and CDR2 is SYDVKM in the germline V gene. V shed 5 bases, J shed 7 bases, and the junction held 9 bases outside the gene matches. CDR3 region: CASSTWDRGLWEQYF. CDR3 nucleotide sequence: TGTGCCAGCAGTACATGGGACAGGGGGCTTTGGGAGCAGTACTTC.

The rearrangement uses TRBV10-3 and TRBJ2-2, with D possibly TRBD2 on 5 matching bases. With 6 bases removed from V and 4 bases from J, the gap between germline ends came to 12 bases. Germline CDR1 and CDR2: ENHRY and SYGVKD. The CDR3 runs 14 residues. For the CDR3, the DNA is TGTGCCATCAGGAGGGAATACCTCACCGGGGAGCTGTTTTTT. Translation gives CAIRREYLTGELFF.

The chain combines TRBV7-9 with TRBJ1-2, with D perhaps matching TRBD1 (5 bases). The ends were cut back, 4 bases at V and 0 bases at J, with 12 bases in the middle. CDR1 is SEHNR and CDR2 is FQNEAQ in the germline V gene (reference sequence). CDR3 length: 15 amino acids. In DNA, the CDR3 is TGTGCCAGCAGCTCGGCGGGGGGAGCTAACTATGGCTACACCTTC. Encoded protein: CASSSAGGANYGYTF.

This sequence joins TRBV4-1 and TRBJ2-3; TRBD2 matches at 8 bases. The junction had 7 bases not matched to a gene; V was cut back by 0 bases and J by 2 bases. Per the germline V gene, CDR1 is MGHRA and CDR2 is YSYEKL. This CDR3 region has 17 residues. This chain's CDR3 is CASSQDSGRGITDTQYF. CDR3 bases: TGCGCCAGCAGCCAAGATTCCGGGAGGGGGATCACAGATACGCAGTATTTT.

V is TRBV21-1 and J is TRBJ2-1; no DNA check was done on the table's D call, TRBD2. TRBV21-1 is given as a pseudogene. The CDR3 is 17 residues long. CDR3 in amino acids: CASSKVGLAGAYNEQFF. The CDR3 nucleotides read TGTGCCAGCAGCAAAGTGGGGCTAGCGGGAGCCTACAATGAGCAGTTCTTC.

The chain uses TRBV30 and TRBJ1-1; 12 nucleotides match TRBD1. The CDR3 consists of 15 residues. Germline trimming cut 3 bases from V and 5 bases from J; bases unmatched to any gene: 7. CDR1 and CDR2 from the germline V gene are GTSNPN and SVGIG (reference sequence). The CDR3 coding sequence is TGTGCCTGGAGCCCCCGGGACAGGGGGCGAACTGAAGCTTTCTTT. The encoded protein is CAWSPRDRGRTEAFF.

The rearrangement joins TRBV11-2 to TRBJ1-2; D may be TRBD1 (5 bases). The CDR3 totals 15 residues. CDR1 SGHAT and CDR2 FQNNGV come from the germline V gene. V lost 0 bases and J 6 bases, leaving 14 bases between the germline ends. The CDR3 sequence: CASSLDWTLGHGYTF. Here the CDR3 DNA reads TGTGCCAGCAGCTTAGACTGGACACTGGGCCATGGCTACACCTTC.

This clone was seen once. This chain uses TRBV28 with TRBJ2-1, with a possible D match to TRBD1 (6 bases). The length of the CDR3 is 17 residues. The V gene's germline CDR1 is MDHEN and CDR2 SYDVKM. Trimming removed 3 bases at V and 4 bases at J, with 19 bases between. This chain's CDR3 is CASSFVCRGMGYNEQFF. The CDR3 region has the DNA TGTGCCAGCAGTTTCGTTTGCAGGGGAATGGGTTACAATGAGCAGTTCTTC. Variable domain in full (rest from reference TRBV28 and TRBJ2-1): DVKVTQSSRYLVKRTGEKVFLECVQDMDHENMFWYRQDPGLGLRLIYFSYDVKMKEKGDIPEGYSVSREKKERFSLILESASTNQTSMYLCASSFVCRGMGYNEQFFGPGTRLTVL.

This clone has just one count. V gene TRBV28 combines with J gene TRBJ2-1; TRBD2 matches 8 bases. The trim removed 8 bases at V and 6 bases at J, leaving 12 bases unmatched. CDR1 MDHEN and CDR2 SYDVKM come from the germline V gene. This CDR3 comprises 15 residues. CDR3 sequence: CASGTRLAPVNEQFF. The CDR3 DNA follows: TGTGCCAGCGGGACTCGACTAGCGCCCGTCAATGAGCAGTTCTTC. Complete variable domain (other parts from reference TRBV28 and TRBJ2-1): DVKVTQSSRYLVKRTGEKVFLECVQDMDHENMFWYRQDPGLGLRLIYFSYDVKMKEKGDIPEGYSVSREKKERFSLILESASTNQTSMYLCASGTRLAPVNEQFFGPGTRLTVL.

The rearrangement uses TRBV14 and TRBJ2-5, with 10 bases identical to TRBD2. V lost 0 bases, J lost 7 bases, and 8 bases stayed unmatched. From germline, CDR1 is SGHDN and CDR2 FVKESK. This CDR3 comprises 16 residues. Written as DNA, the CDR3 is TGTGCCAGCAGCCAAGATGAAGCGGGAGGGCCATGGACCCAGTACTTC. Its translation is CASSQDEAGGPWTQYF.

The sample holds one count of this clone. V usage is TRBV19 and J usage is TRBJ1-2; D is possibly TRBD1 (5 bases). The germline gives CDR1 LNHDA, CDR2 SQIVND (reference sequence). The CDR3 has 15 amino acids. V was cut by 10 bases and J by 6 bases, with 24 bases left in between. The CDR3 sequence: CATEKGRGGDDGYTF. CDR3 nucleotide sequence: TGTGCCACCGAAAAGGGACGGGGAGGAGACGATGGCTACACCTTC.

J is TRBJ2-4 and V is TRBV7-2; the match to TRBD1 covers 8 bases. Germline loops: CDR1 SGHTA, CDR2 FQGNSA. This CDR3 comprises 17 residues. Trimming took 2 bases from V and 5 from J; bases not matched to a gene: 11. CDR3 sequence (DNA): TGTGCCAGCAGCTTACCACAGGGGGTTGGTTTCGAAAACATTCAGTACTTC. It encodes CASSLPQGVGFENIQYF. Drawing the rest from reference TRBV7-2 and TRBJ2-4, the complete variable domain is GAGVSQSPSNKVTEKGKDVELRCDPISGHTALYWYRQSLGQGLEFLIYFQGNSAPDKSGLPSDRFSAERTGGSVSTLTIQRTQQEDSAVYLCASSLPQGVGFENIQYFGAGTRLSVL.

J is TRBJ2-2 and V is TRBV28, with 10 bases aligning to TRBD1. V lost 0 bases, J lost 4 bases, and 5 bases stayed unmatched. This CDR3 has 17 amino acids. Germline V gene lookup returns CDR1 MDHEN and CDR2 SYDVKM. The chain's CDR3 is CASSLWDRGFGTGELFF. In nucleotides, the CDR3 is TGTGCCAGCAGTTTATGGGACAGGGGGTTTGGCACCGGGGAGCTGTTTTTT.

The CDR3 DNA follows: TGTGCCAGCAGCACCGGACAGGGTGTCCTTCTGGGCGGGGAGCTGTTTTTT. As protein: CASSTGQGVLLGGELFF. The rearrangement joins TRBV11-2 to TRBJ2-2; 8 bases are a match to TRBD1. The CDR3 is 17 residues long. With 5 bases clipped from V and 7 bases from J, the junction kept 15 bases outside the gene matches. Germline CDR1 is SGHAT and CDR2 is FQNNGV. Full variable domain (rest looked up from reference TRBV11-2 and TRBJ2-2): EAGVAQSPRYKIIEKRQSVAFWCNPISGHATLYWYQQILGQGPKLLIQFQNNGVVDDSQLPKDRFSAERLKGVDSTLKIQPAKLEDSAVYLCASSTGQGVLLGGELFFGEGSRLTVL.

V and J are TRBV6-1 and TRBJ1-1; a weak D match, TRBD1 (5 bases). Looked up from germline, CDR1 is MNHNS and CDR2 is SASEGT. The V end was cut by 1 base, the J end by 0 bases, with 12 bases between. The CDR3 totals 16 residues. The DNA of the CDR3 is TGTGCCAGCAGTGAAGGGGGGGGAAAGCTGAACACTGAAGCTTTCTTT. Protein product: CASSEGGGKLNTEAFF.

This sequence joins TRBV4-3 and TRBJ2-5; 12 bases are shared with TRBD2. V lost 0 bases and J lost 1; bases outside the gene matches: 6. The CDR3 is 18 amino acids. CDR1 is LGHNA and CDR2 is YSLEER in the germline V gene. CDR3 sequence (DNA): TGCGCCAGCAGCCAAGATTGGGGACTAGCGGGTGTCCAAGAGACCCAGTACTTC. Translation gives CASSQDWGLAGVQETQYF.

The chain links TRBV4-2 to TRBJ1-1, with D maybe TRBD1 (5 bases). V was trimmed by 0 bases and J by 5 bases, leaving 28 bases between them. Germline CDR1 LGHNA, CDR2 YNFKEQ. The CDR3 totals 20 residues. The DNA of the CDR3 is TGTGCCAGCAGCCAAGAATCGAGGATCCTTGTAATGGGGCCTAGAACTGAAGCTTTCTTT. This translates into CASSQESRILVMGPRTEAFF.

This chain connects TRBV4-3 to TRBJ2-5; TRBD1 might be the D (6 bases). V dropped 1 base and J dropped 3 bases, with 12 bases sitting between them. CDR3 size: 15 residues. Germline-derived CDR1 and CDR2 are LGHNA and YSLEER. The CDR3 nucleotides are TGCGCCAGCAGCCAAGGCAGGGGATGGGAAGAGACCCAGTACTTC. This translates into CASSQGRGWEETQYF.

This chain uses TRBV9 with TRBJ1-4, with 9 positions matching TRBD1. CDR3 size: 14 residues. CDR1 and CDR2 (germline): SGDLS, YYNGEE. V lost 0 bases, J lost 7 bases, and 1 base stayed unmatched. CDR3 residues: CASSVVTGGEKLFF. The CDR3 nucleotides read TGTGCCAGCAGCGTAGTGACAGGGGGTGAAAAACTGTTTTTT.

The chain employs TRBV30 and TRBJ2-7; 7 positions agree with TRBD1. Per germline, CDR1 GTSNPN and CDR2 SVGIG (reference sequence). V trimming: 3 bases; J trimming: 3 bases; junction bases outside the gene matches: 5. This CDR3 contains 13 residues. CDR3 amino acids: CAWSPGQLYEQYF. CDR3 sequence (DNA): TGTGCCTGGAGCCCGGGACAGCTCTACGAGCAGTACTTC.

This chain joins TRBV29-1 and TRBJ2-3; 8 nucleotides line up with TRBD2. Per the germline V gene, CDR1 is SQVTM and CDR2 is ANQGSEA. V trimming: 2 bases; J trimming: 3 bases; junction bases outside the gene matches: 7. This CDR3 has 15 amino acids. In nucleotides, the CDR3 is TGCAGCGTTGAAAGCCAGCGGGAGAAAACAGATACGCAGTATTTT. Protein product: CSVESQREKTDTQYF.

The chain carries TRBV5-1 and TRBJ1-1, with D possibly being TRBD1 (5 bases). Trimming stripped 0 bases from V and 4 bases from J, with 19 bases between. This CDR3 has 17 residues. Germline V CDR1 and CDR2: SGHRS, YFSETQ. CDR3 sequence reads: CASSLGHRLGASTEAFF. Written as DNA, the CDR3 is TGCGCCAGCAGCTTGGGCCACCGATTAGGGGCGAGCACTGAAGCTTTCTTT.

The chain uses TRBV4-3 and TRBJ2-3, with 11 bases identical to TRBD2. V lost 0 bases, J lost 1 base, and 6 bases stayed unmatched. Germline lookup yields CDR1 LGHNA and CDR2 YSLEER. This CDR3 is 18 amino acids long. The CDR3 is CASSQEGSGRVGTDTQYF. The DNA of the CDR3 is TGCGCCAGCAGCCAAGAGGGTAGCGGGAGGGTGGGCACAGATACGCAGTATTTT.

The chain is built from TRBV2 and TRBJ2-4; D not resolved. The CDR3 sequence is 17 residues long. The V gene's germline CDR1 is SNHLY and CDR2 FYNNEI. The V end was cut by 1 base, the J end by 3 bases, with 16 bases between. CDR3 DNA: TGTGCCAGCAGTGAAGGCGGCCGACGGTTGGGCAAAAACATTCAGTACTTC. This sequence encodes CASSEGGRRLGKNIQYF.

CDR3 amino acids: CASNTNREVLNEQFF. DNA of the CDR3: TGTGCCAGCAATACAAACCGGGAAGTCCTCAATGAGCAGTTCTTC. The V gene is TRBV7-8, the J gene TRBJ2-1, with D possibly being TRBD2 (5 bases). The CDR3 consists of 15 residues. Between the trimmed V and J ends, which lost 7 bases and 6 bases, there was a span of 19 bases. Germline V gene data show CDR1 as SGHVS and CDR2 as FQNEAQ.

The V call is TRBV19, the J call TRBJ2-4; 12 positions agree with TRBD2. CDR1 and CDR2 from the germline V gene are LNHDA and SQIVND (reference sequence). V lost 7 bases and J lost 1; bases outside the gene matches: 8. The length of the CDR3 is 17 residues. The CDR3 region is CASKLAGGRLAKNIQYF. The CDR3 nucleotides are TGTGCCAGTAAGCTAGCGGGAGGGCGTCTGGCCAAAAACATTCAGTACTTC.

The chain links TRBV28 to TRBJ1-3; tentatively, D is TRBD1 (5 bases). V dropped 1 base and J dropped 8 bases, with 18 bases sitting between them. The CDR3 is 16 residues long. Germline values: CDR1 MDHEN, CDR2 SYDVKM. The CDR3 DNA reads as TGTGCCAGCAGTTTATCCCTCCGCAGGGCGATGGACACCATATATTTT. It translates to CASSLSLRRAMDTIYF.

The J gene is TRBJ2-7, the V gene TRBV7-9; 14 nucleotides align to TRBD2. In germline, CDR1 is SEHNR, CDR2 FQNEAQ (reference sequence). V trimming: 5 bases; J trimming: 6 bases; junction bases outside the gene matches: 6. The CDR3 contains 15 residues. The CDR3 spells CASSPETSGRGEQYF. The CDR3 DNA is TGTGCCAGCAGCCCCGAGACTAGCGGGAGGGGCGAGCAGTACTTC. The full variable domain, rest sourced from reference TRBV7-9 and TRBJ2-7, is DTGVSQNPRHKITKRGQNVTFRCDPISEHNRLYWYRQTLGQGPEFLTYFQNEAQLEKSRLLSDRFSAERPKGSFSTLEIQRTEQGDSAMYLCASSPETSGRGEQYFGPGTRLTVT.

CDR3: CASVDSRRGYEQYF. CDR3 DNA sequence: TGTGCCAGCGTAGACAGTCGGCGGGGTTACGAGCAGTACTTC. This chain joins TRBV28 and TRBJ2-7, with a weak D call TRBD2 (6 bases). Germline CDR1 and CDR2: MDHEN and SYDVKM. V lost 8 bases, J lost 4 bases, and 18 bases lay in between. The CDR3 contains 14 residues.

The rearrangement links TRBV5-1 to TRBJ2-7, with TRBD2 matching 14 bases. V was pared by 4 bases and J by 6 bases, with 9 bases of the junction left unmatched. Germline CDR1 SGHRS, CDR2 YFSETQ. This CDR3 has 16 residues. CDR3 region: CASSKGTSGSPLEQYF. For the CDR3, the DNA is TGCGCCAGCAGCAAAGGGACTAGCGGGAGCCCCCTCGAGCAGTACTTC.

The V gene is TRBV5-4, the J gene TRBJ2-5; 8 bases are shared with TRBD2. In germline, CDR1 is SGHNT, CDR2 YYREEE (reference sequence). The length of the CDR3 is 16 residues. The J segment lost 2 bases and the V segment lost 4 bases, leaving 10 bases of the junction unmatched. CDR3 in amino acids: CASSGPGGDPQETQYF. CDR3 bases: TGTGCCAGCAGCGGTCCCGGGGGGGATCCACAAGAGACCCAGTACTTC.